This record concerns one TCR beta chain sequence. What it binds is unknown. The sample comes from a study of a mutant IDH1 vaccine in newly diagnosed glioma. Study context: Treatment recipients were about 60% male and approximately 40% female, and their mean age was approximately 43 years. The V12 visit happened in week 35, and the V13 visit happened in week 47. Study-wide results and caveats: Changes in the top peripheral T cell clonotypes seemingly had no bearing on pseudoprogression.

The time point here: week 47, end of study. Vaccination used 300 ug of mutant IDH1 20-mer peptide per dose, with topical imiquimod. The method was immunoSEQ multiplex PCR; TCRdb's version includes in-frame clones alone and lacks a portion of them. The sample includes roughly 50,000 clones, more than 75% of them seen just once. The sample was PBMCs, taken from a glioma patient whose treatment included an IDH1 peptide vaccine. The TCR originated in a woman aged 40 to 50 with glioma. Some clones in this sample may be carry-over from other donors' samples.

This chain's CDR3 is CASSVGGQGGDTEAFF. The CDR3, as DNA: TGTGCCAGCAGCGTAGGGGGACAGGGAGGGGACACTGAAGCTTTCTTT. This chain connects TRBV9 to TRBJ1-1, with 9 bases fitting TRBD1. V lost 0 bases, J lost 3 bases, and 6 bases stayed unmatched. This CDR3 spans 16 amino acids. CDR1 and CDR2 (germline): SGDLS, YYNGEE.